The 18 T cell receptor beta chains in this list originate from one sample, sequenced in a study of shared clonotypes between healthy human individuals. Profiling relied on immunoSEQ multiplex PCR, and the TCRdb table lists in-frame clones only, not all of them. The sample contains 2,100,000 or so clones, approximately 95% of which appear only once. The sample taken for sequencing was naive CD4+ T cells sorted from blood. As for subset: CD45RA+ positively selected. These receptors came from a man between 18 and 35 years old in good health.

This clone was recorded only once. V is TRBV7-2 and J is TRBJ2-7; 10 bases align to TRBD1. The V segment lost 1 base and the J segment 0 bases; nucleotides outside the gene matches: 6. This CDR3 has 17 amino acids. CDR1 is SGHTA and CDR2 is FQGNSA in the germline V gene. CDR3 bases: TGTGCCAGCAGCTTAGTGCGGGGGACAGGGGACTCCTACGAGCAGTACTTC. It codes for CASSLVRGTGDSYEQYF. Combining the CDR3 with reference TRBV7-2 and TRBJ2-7 gives the whole variable domain GAGVSQSPSNKVTEKGKDVELRCDPISGHTALYWYRQSLGQGLEFLIYFQGNSAPDKSGLPSDRFSAERTGGSVSTLTIQRTQQEDSAVYLCASSLVRGTGDSYEQYFGPGTRLTVT.

The chain employs TRBV10-2 and TRBJ2-4; TRBD2 matches at 9 bases. The germline CDR1 and CDR2 sequences are WSHSY and SAAADI. Unmatched junction bases numbered 5, after V lost 3 bases and J lost 8 bases. This CDR3 is 14 amino acids long. The CDR3 here is CASSDRLAADIQYF. Written as DNA, the CDR3 is TGCGCCAGCAGTGACAGACTAGCGGCGGACATTCAGTACTTC.

The rearrangement joins TRBV25-1 to TRBJ2-1; TRBD2 agrees at 12 bases. With 9 bases clipped from V and 8 bases from J, the junction kept 8 bases outside the gene matches. Germline V lookup: CDR1 MGHDK, CDR2 SYGVNS. This CDR3 has 14 residues. This CDR3 is CARPTSGRSYEQFF. The CDR3 region has the DNA TGTGCCAGACCGACTAGCGGGAGAAGCTATGAGCAGTTCTTC.

The chain recombines TRBV11-2 with TRBJ2-5; 8 nucleotides align to TRBD2. Germline V CDR1 and CDR2: SGHAT, FQNNGV. This CDR3 spans 15 amino acids. V was clipped by 2 bases and J by 6 bases; unmatched bases: 8. The CDR3 spells CASSLLSGGLQTQYF. DNA for the CDR3: TGTGCCAGCAGCTTACTATCGGGAGGGCTCCAGACCCAGTACTTC.

The genes are TRBV5-1 and TRBJ1-1, with a possible D match to TRBD1 (5 bases). The CDR3 totals 17 residues. Trimming left V 2 bases short and J 2 bases short, with 19 bases between. Per the germline V gene, CDR1 is SGHRS and CDR2 is YFSETQ. As DNA, the CDR3 is TGCGCCAGCAGCTTCCACGCGGGGGGTGAGTACAACACTGAAGCTTTCTTT. It specifies CASSFHAGGEYNTEAFF.

This chain joins TRBV30 and TRBJ2-3; D is possibly TRBD2 (5 bases). The CDR3 has 15 residues. The germline V and J ends were trimmed by 2 bases and 0 bases, with 12 bases remaining between them. Germline CDR1 reads GTSNPN; CDR2 reads SVGIG (reference sequence). The CDR3 nucleotides are TGTGCCTGGAGTCTCTTTAGCGCTAGCACAGATACGCAGTATTTT. This gives the protein CAWSLFSASTDTQYF. The variable domain in full, completed from reference TRBV30 and TRBJ2-3, reads SQTIHQWPATLVQPVGSPLSLECTVEGTSNPNLYWYRQAAGRGLQLLFYSVGIGQISSEVPQNLSASRPQDRQFILSSKKLLLSDSGFYLCAWSLFSASTDTQYFGPGTRLTVL.

V is TRBV9 and J is TRBJ2-7; 11 positions match TRBD2. After removal of 4 bases from V and 2 bases from J, the junction contained 11 bases not matched to a gene. The CDR3 is 17 amino acids. Per the germline V gene, CDR1 is SGDLS and CDR2 is YYNGEE. CDR3 coding DNA: TGTGCCAGCAGCCATGGGACGGGGACTAGCGGCACCTACGAGCAGTACTTC. It codes for CASSHGTGTSGTYEQYF.

V usage is TRBV19 and J usage is TRBJ1-1, with TRBD1 as a possible D gene (5 bases). CDR3 length: 17 amino acids. V was trimmed by 4 bases and J by 1 base, leaving 19 bases between them. From germline, CDR1 is LNHDA and CDR2 SQIVND (reference sequence). The CDR3 here is CASSTLRGASRNTEAFF. The CDR3 nucleotides are TGTGCCAGTAGTACCCTTCGCGGGGCCTCGCGGAACACTGAAGCTTTCTTT.

This sequence joins TRBV4-1 and TRBJ1-2; 7 nucleotides agree with TRBD1. The CDR3 runs to 14 residues. Germline lookup yields CDR1 MGHRA and CDR2 YSYEKL. J gave up 6 bases and V 2 bases, and 6 bases lay outside the gene matches. For the CDR3, the DNA is TGCGCCAGCAGCCAACCCGACAGGGCCCATGGCTACACCTTC. Translation gives CASSQPDRAHGYTF.

This chain uses TRBV5-1 with TRBJ2-1; 7 nucleotides agree with TRBD2. The CDR3 is made up of 16 amino acids. V lost 3 bases, J lost 3 bases, and 9 bases stayed unmatched. CDR1 is SGHRS and CDR2 is YFSETQ in the germline V gene. CDR3 residues: CASSSTERDRYNEQFF. The CDR3 region has the DNA TGCGCCAGCAGCTCCACTGAGCGGGACCGCTACAATGAGCAGTTCTTC.

The genes are TRBV27 and TRBJ2-7; D remains unclear. With 5 bases removed from V and 5 bases from J, the gap between germline ends came to 16 bases. From germline, CDR1 is MNHEY and CDR2 SMNVEV (reference sequence). The CDR3 is made up of 14 amino acids. The CDR3 region has the DNA TGTGCCAGCAGTGGTTGGCAGGACGCCCACGAGCAGTACTTC. As protein: CASSGWQDAHEQYF.

This sequence joins TRBV11-2 and TRBJ2-7; D is unclear. The CDR3 has 11 amino acids. Germline V gene sequence: CDR1 SGHAT, CDR2 FQNNGV. V lost 3 bases, J lost 3 bases, and 3 bases lay in between. DNA for the CDR3: TGTGCCAGCAGCTTTTACTACGAGCAGTACTTC. It is translated as CASSFYYEQYF.

The chain links TRBV10-2 to TRBJ2-6; 8 nucleotides align to TRBD1. V was pared by 5 bases and J by 3 bases, with 15 bases of the junction left unmatched. The CDR3 covers 19 residues. The V gene's germline CDR1 is WSHSY and CDR2 SAAADI. CDR3 residues: CASSYDRGLGDFGANVLTF. The DNA for the CDR3 is TGCGCCAGCAGTTATGACAGGGGATTGGGAGACTTTGGGGCCAACGTCCTGACTTTC.

The genes are TRBV28 and TRBJ2-1; a weak D match, TRBD2 (6 bases). V lost 3 bases to trimming and J lost 0 bases, with 9 bases between them. CDR1 and CDR2 (germline): MDHEN, SYDVKM. The length of the CDR3 is 15 residues. CDR3: CASSFAGYSYNEQFF. The CDR3, as DNA: TGTGCCAGCAGTTTTGCGGGGTACTCCTACAATGAGCAGTTCTTC. Based on the CDR3 plus reference TRBV28 and TRBJ2-1, the full variable domain is DVKVTQSSRYLVKRTGEKVFLECVQDMDHENMFWYRQDPGLGLRLIYFSYDVKMKEKGDIPEGYSVSREKKERFSLILESASTNQTSMYLCASSFAGYSYNEQFFGPGTRLTVL.

This chain uses TRBV7-2 with TRBJ2-1, with 7 bases matching TRBD1. The length of the CDR3 is 15 residues. V gave up 5 bases and J gave up 9 bases; unmatched junction bases: 13. Germline loops: CDR1 SGHTA, CDR2 FQGNSA. CDR3 sequence: CASSPRNRGRSEQFF. CDR3 DNA: TGTGCCAGCAGCCCAAGAAACAGGGGTCGGAGTGAGCAGTTCTTC.

This chain links TRBV6-5 with TRBJ2-7; no firm D call. In germline, CDR1 is MNHEY, CDR2 SVGAGI. V lost 2 bases to trimming and J lost 6 bases, with 5 bases between them. The CDR3 is made up of 11 amino acids. DNA for the CDR3: TGTGCCAGCAGTTACAAACCCGAGCAGTACTTC. Amino acids: CASSYKPEQYF.

V is TRBV29-1 and J is TRBJ2-1, with D unclear. Germline CDR1 is SQVTM and CDR2 is ANQGSEA. The CDR3 spans 14 residues. The germline V and J ends were trimmed by 6 bases and 4 bases, with 16 bases remaining between them. The CDR3, as DNA: TGCAGCGTCCGTAAGGACCATTTTTACAATGAGCAGTTCTTC. The encoded protein is CSVRKDHFYNEQFF.

The DNA for the CDR3 is TGTGCCAGCAGCTTTTCTGGGGGGCGTCTCGGCGAGCAGTACTTC. This sequence encodes CASSFSGGRLGEQYF. The V gene is TRBV7-9, the J gene TRBJ2-7; D possibly matches TRBD1 or TRBD2 (6 bases each). The V gene's germline CDR1 is SEHNR and CDR2 FQNEAQ (reference sequence). The CDR3 extends over 15 amino acids. V lost 3 bases, J lost 6 bases, and 18 bases lay in between.